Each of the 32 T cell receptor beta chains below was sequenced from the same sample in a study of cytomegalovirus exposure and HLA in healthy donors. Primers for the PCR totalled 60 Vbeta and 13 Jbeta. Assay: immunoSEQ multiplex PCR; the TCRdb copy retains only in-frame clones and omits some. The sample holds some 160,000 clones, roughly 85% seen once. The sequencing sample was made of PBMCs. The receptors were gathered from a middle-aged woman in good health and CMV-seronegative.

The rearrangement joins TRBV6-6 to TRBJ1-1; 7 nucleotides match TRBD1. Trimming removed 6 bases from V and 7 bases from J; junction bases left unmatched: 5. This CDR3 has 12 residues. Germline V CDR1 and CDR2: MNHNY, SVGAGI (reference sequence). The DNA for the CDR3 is TGTGCCAGCAGGCGAACAGGGGTTGAAGCTTTCTTT. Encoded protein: CASRRTGVEAFF.

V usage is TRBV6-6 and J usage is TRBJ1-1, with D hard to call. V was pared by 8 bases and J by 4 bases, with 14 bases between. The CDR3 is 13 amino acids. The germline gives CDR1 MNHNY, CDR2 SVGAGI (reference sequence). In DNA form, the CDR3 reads TGTGCCAGCGCCTCAGGATCGGCCACTGAAGCTTTCTTT. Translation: CASASGSATEAFF.

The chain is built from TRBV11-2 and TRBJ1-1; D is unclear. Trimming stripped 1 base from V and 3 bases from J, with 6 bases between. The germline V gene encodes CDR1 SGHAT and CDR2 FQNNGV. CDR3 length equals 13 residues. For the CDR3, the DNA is TGTGCCAGCAGCTTAGTCCGTCACACTGAAGCTTTCTTT. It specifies CASSLVRHTEAFF.

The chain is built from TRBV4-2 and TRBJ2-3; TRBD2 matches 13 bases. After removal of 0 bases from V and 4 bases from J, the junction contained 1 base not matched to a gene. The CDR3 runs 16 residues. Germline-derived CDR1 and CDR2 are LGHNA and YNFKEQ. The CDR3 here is CASSQELAGGPDTQYF. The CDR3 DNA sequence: TGTGCCAGCAGCCAAGAACTAGCGGGAGGGCCAGATACGCAGTATTTT.

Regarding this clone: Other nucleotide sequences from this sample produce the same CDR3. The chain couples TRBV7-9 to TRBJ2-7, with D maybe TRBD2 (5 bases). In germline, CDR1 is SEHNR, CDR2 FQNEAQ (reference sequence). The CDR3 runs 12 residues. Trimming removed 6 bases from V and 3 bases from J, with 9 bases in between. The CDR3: CASSPGGYEQYF. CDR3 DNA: TGTGCCAGCAGTCCCGGAGGCTACGAGCAGTACTTC.

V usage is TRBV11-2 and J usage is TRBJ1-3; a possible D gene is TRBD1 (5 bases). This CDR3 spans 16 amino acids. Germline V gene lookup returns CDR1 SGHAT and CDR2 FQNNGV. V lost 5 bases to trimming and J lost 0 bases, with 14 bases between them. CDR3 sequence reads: CASSQEGQFSGNTIYF. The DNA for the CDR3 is TGTGCCAGCAGCCAGGAGGGGCAGTTCTCTGGAAACACCATATATTTT.

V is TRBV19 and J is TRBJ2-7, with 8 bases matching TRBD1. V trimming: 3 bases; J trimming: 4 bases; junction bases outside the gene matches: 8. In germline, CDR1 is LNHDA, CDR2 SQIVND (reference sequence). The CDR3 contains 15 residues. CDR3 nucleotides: TGTGCCAGTAGTATTGACTCGGGGACAGGTTACGAGCAGTACTTC. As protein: CASSIDSGTGYEQYF.

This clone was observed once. CDR3 protein: CASSVVAGAPYEQYF. The CDR3 DNA reads as TGCGCCAGCAGTGTAGTAGCGGGAGCCCCCTACGAGCAGTACTTC. The chain uses TRBV10-1 and TRBJ2-7; 9 bases align to TRBD2. The V gene end was trimmed by 4 bases and the J gene end by 2 bases; junction bases not matched to a gene: 6. The CDR3 is 15 residues long. Germline CDR1 reads WNHNN; CDR2 reads SYGVQD (reference sequence).

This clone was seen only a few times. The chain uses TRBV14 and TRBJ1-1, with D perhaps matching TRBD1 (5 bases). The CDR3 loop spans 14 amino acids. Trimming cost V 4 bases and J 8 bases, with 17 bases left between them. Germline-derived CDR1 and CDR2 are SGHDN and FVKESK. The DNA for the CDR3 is TGTGCCAGCAGCCTAGATTATAGGACAAACGAAGCTTTCTTT. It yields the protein CASSLDYRTNEAFF.

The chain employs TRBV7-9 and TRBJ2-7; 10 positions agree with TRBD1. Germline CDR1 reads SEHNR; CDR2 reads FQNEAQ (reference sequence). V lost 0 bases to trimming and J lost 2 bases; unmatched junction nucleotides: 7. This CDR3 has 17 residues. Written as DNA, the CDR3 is TGTGCCAGCAGCTTAGCGCCCTGGGACAGGGGTCCCTACGAGCAGTACTTC. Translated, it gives CASSLAPWDRGPYEQYF.

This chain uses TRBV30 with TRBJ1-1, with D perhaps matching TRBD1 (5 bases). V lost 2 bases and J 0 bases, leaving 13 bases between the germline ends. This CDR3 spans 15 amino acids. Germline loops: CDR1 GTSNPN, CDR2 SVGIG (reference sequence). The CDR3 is CAWSLLRGMNTEAFF. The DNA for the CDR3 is TGTGCCTGGAGTCTACTTAGGGGAATGAACACTGAAGCTTTCTTT.

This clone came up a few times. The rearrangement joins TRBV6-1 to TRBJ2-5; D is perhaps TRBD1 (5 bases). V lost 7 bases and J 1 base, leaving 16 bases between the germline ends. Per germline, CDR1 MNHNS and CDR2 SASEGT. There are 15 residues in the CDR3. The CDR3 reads CASTEPGAPQETQYF. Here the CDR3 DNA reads TGTGCCAGCACCGAACCTGGGGCGCCCCAAGAGACCCAGTACTTC.

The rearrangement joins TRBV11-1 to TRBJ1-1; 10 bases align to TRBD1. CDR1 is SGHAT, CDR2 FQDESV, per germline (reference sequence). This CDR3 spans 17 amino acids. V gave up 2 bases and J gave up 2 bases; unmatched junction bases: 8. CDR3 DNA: TGTGCCAGCAGCTTAACCCGACAGGGGGCGGCTAACACTGAAGCTTTCTTT. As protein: CASSLTRQGAANTEAFF.

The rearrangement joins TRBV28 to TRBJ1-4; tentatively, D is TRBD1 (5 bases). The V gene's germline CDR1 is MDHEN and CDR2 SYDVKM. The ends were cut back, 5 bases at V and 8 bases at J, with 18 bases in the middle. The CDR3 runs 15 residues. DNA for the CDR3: TGTGCCAGCAGTGAAAGGGACTCAGGATGGGAAAAACTGTTTTTT. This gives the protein CASSERDSGWEKLFF.

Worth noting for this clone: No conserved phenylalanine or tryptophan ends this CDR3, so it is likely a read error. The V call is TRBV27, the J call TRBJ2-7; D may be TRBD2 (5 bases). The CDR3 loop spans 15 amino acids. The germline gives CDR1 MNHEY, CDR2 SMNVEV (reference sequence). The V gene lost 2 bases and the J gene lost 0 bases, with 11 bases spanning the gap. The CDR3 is CASSLEGRSSYEQYL. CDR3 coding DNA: TGTGCCAGCAGTTTAGAGGGCAGGAGCTCCTACGAGCAGTACCTC.

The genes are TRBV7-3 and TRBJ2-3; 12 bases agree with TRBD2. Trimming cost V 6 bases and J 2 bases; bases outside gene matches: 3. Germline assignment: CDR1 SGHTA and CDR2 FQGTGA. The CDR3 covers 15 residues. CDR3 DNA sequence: TGTGCCAGCAGTTCTAGCGGGAGGGACACAGATACGCAGTATTTT. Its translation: CASSSSGRDTDTQYF. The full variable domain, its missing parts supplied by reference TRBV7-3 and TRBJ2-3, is GAGVSQTPSNKVTEKGKYVELRCDPISGHTALYWYRQSLGQGPEFLIYFQGTGAADDSGLPNDRFFAVRPEGSVSTLKIQRTERGDSAVYLCASSSSGRDTDTQYFGPGTRLTVL.

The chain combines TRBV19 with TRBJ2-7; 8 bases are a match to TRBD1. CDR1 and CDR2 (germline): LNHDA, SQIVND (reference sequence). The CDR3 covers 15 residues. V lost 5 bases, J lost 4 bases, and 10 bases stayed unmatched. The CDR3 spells CASSQWQGALYEQYF. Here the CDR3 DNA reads TGTGCCAGTAGTCAATGGCAGGGGGCTTTGTACGAGCAGTACTTC. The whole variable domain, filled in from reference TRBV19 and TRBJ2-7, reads DGGITQSPKYLFRKEGQNVTLSCEQNLNHDAMYWYRQDPGQGLRLIYYSQIVNDFQKGDIAEGYSVSREKKESFPLTVTSAQKNPTAFYLCASSQWQGALYEQYFGPGTRLTVT.

The CDR3 DNA sequence: TGTGCCAGCAGCTTGGAGACCCAGTACTTC. Protein sequence: CASSLETQYF. The chain is built from TRBV28 and TRBJ2-5; D not resolved. The CDR3 sequence is 10 residues long. Trimming cost V 6 bases and J 5 bases, with 4 bases left between them. Germline assignment: CDR1 MDHEN and CDR2 SYDVKM.

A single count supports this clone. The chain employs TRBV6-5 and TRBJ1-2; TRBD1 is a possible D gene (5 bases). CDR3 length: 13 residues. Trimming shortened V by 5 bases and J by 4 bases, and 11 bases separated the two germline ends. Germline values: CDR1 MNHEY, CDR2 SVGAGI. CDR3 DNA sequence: TGTGCCAGCAGTCCGACAGCTGGCTATGGCTACACCTTC. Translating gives CASSPTAGYGYTF.

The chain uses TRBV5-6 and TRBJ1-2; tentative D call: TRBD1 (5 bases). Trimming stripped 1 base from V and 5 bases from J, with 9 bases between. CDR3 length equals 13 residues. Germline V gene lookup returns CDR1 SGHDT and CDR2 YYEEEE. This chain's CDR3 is CASSLPTEYGYTF. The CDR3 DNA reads TGTGCCAGCAGCTTGCCGACAGAATATGGCTACACCTTC.

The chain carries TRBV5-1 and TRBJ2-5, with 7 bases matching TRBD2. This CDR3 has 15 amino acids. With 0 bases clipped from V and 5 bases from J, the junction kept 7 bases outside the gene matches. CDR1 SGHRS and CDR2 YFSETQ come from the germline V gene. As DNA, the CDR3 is TGCGCCAGCAGCTTGGGGGGGGGAGTCGAGGAGACCCAGTACTTC. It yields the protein CASSLGGGVEETQYF.

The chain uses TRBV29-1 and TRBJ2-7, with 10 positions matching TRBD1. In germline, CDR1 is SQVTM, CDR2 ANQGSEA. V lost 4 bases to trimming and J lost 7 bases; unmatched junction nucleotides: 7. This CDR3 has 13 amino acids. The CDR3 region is CSVGGQGFGEQYF. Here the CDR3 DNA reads TGCAGCGTTGGGGGACAGGGGTTCGGGGAGCAGTACTTC.

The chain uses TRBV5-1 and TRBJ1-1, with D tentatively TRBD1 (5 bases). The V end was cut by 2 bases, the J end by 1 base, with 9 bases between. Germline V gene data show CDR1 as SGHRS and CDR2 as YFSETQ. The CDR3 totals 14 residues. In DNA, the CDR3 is TGCGCCAGCAGCTTATGGGACTCGAACACTGAAGCTTTCTTT. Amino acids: CASSLWDSNTEAFF.

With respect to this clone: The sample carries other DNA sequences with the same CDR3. CDR3 loop: CASSLFVGQIETQYF. The CDR3 region has the DNA TGCGCCAGCAGCTTGTTCGTCGGACAAATAGAGACCCAGTACTTC. V is TRBV5-1 and J is TRBJ2-5, with a possible D match to TRBD1 (5 bases). The CDR3 consists of 15 residues. Germline V gene data show CDR1 as SGHRS and CDR2 as YFSETQ. Trimming stripped 1 base from V and 4 bases from J, with 14 bases between.

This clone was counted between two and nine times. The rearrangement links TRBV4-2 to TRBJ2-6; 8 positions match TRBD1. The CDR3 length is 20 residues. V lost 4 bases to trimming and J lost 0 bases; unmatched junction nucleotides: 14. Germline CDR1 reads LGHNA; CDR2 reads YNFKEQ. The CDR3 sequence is CASSLQPGTGLSSGANVLTF. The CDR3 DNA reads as TGTGCCAGCAGCCTGCAACCTGGGACAGGTCTGAGCTCTGGGGCCAACGTCCTGACTTTC.

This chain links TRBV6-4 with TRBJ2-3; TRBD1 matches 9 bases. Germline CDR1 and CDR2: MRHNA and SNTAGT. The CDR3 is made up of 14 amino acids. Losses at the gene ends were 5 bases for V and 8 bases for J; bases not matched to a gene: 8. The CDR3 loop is CASSSGTGFGTQYF. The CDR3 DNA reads TGTGCCAGCAGTTCCGGGACAGGGTTCGGTACGCAGTATTTT.

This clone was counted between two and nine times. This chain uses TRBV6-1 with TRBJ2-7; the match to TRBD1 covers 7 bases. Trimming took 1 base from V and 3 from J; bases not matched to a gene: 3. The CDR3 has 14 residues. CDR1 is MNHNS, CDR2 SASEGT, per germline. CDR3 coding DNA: TGTGCCAGCAGTGAAGAGGGGGCTTACTACGAGCAGTACTTC. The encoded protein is CASSEEGAYYEQYF.

The CDR3: CASSPVMGGGRAHEQFF. CDR3 nucleotide sequence: TGCGCCAGCAGCCCGGTTATGGGTGGCGGGAGGGCCCATGAGCAGTTCTTC. V usage is TRBV5-1 and J usage is TRBJ2-1; 9 nucleotides match TRBD2. This CDR3 contains 17 residues. Germline V gene sequence: CDR1 SGHRS, CDR2 YFSETQ. Losses at the gene ends were 4 bases for V and 8 bases for J; bases not matched to a gene: 16.

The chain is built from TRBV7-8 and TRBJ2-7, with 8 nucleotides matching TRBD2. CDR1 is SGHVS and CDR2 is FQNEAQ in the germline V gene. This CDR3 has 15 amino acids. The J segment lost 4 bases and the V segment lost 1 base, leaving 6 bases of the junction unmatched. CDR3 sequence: CASSLELAAQYEQYF. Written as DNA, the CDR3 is TGTGCCAGCAGCTTAGAACTAGCGGCCCAATACGAGCAGTACTTC. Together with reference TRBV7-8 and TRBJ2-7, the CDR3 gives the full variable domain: GAGVSQSPRYKVAKRGQDVALRCDPISGHVSLFWYQQALGQGPEFLTYFQNEAQLDKSGLPSDRFFAERPEGSVSTLKIQRTQQEDSAVYLCASSLELAAQYEQYFGPGTRLTVT.

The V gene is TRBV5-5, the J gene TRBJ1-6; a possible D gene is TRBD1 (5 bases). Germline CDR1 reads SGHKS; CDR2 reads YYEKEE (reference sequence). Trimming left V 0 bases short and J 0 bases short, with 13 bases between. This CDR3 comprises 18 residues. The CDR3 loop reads CASSLGAGSSSYNSPLHF. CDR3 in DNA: TGTGCCAGCAGCTTGGGTGCAGGGTCTAGCTCCTATAATTCACCCCTCCACTTT.

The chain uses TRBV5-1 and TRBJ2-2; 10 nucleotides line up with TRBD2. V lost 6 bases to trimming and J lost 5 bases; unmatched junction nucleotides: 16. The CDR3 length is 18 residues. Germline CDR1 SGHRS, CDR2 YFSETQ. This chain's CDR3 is CASTLGASGGLNTGELFF. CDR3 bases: TGCGCCAGCACCCTTGGGGCTAGCGGGGGCCTGAATACCGGGGAGCTGTTTTTT.

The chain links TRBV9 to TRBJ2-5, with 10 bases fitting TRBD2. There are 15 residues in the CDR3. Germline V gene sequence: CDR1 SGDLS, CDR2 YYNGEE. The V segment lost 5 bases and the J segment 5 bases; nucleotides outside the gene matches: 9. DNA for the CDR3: TGTGCCAGCAGTCTTCTAGCGGGAGTACGGGAGACCCAGTACTTC. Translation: CASSLLAGVRETQYF. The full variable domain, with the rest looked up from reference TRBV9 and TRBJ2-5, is DSGVTQTPKHLITATGQRVTLRCSPRSGDLSVYWYQQSLDQGLQFLIQYYNGEERAKGNILERFSAQQFPDLHSELNLSSLELGDSALYFCASSLLAGVRETQYFGPGTRLLVL.